This T cell receptor beta chain was recorded in a study of T cell responses to AZD1222 COVID-19 vaccine. Study-wide results and caveats: The study identified only 6 or 7 AZD1222 recipients as seropositive at baseline. Spike-specific TCR depth and breadth grew after two AZD1222 doses.

Only in-frame clones appear in the TCRdb table, and some are missing; sequencing was by immunoSEQ multiplex PCR. Of about 200,000 clones listed, about 92% are singletons. For this clone: Its antigen is not identified.

Germline trimming cut 8 bases from V and 0 bases from J; bases unmatched to any gene: 11. The V gene's germline CDR1 is SNHLY and CDR2 FYNNEI. This CDR3 region has 17 residues. The material was peripheral blood, obtained on day 0 of AZD1222 vaccination. The rearrangement joins TRBV2 to TRBJ1-3; 9 nucleotides line up with TRBD1. The sequence came from an adult in good health. The CDR3 nucleotides are TGTGCCAGCGGGCGCTCCGGGACAGGGCCCTCTGGAAACACCATATATTTT. It is translated as CASGRSGTGPSGNTIYF.